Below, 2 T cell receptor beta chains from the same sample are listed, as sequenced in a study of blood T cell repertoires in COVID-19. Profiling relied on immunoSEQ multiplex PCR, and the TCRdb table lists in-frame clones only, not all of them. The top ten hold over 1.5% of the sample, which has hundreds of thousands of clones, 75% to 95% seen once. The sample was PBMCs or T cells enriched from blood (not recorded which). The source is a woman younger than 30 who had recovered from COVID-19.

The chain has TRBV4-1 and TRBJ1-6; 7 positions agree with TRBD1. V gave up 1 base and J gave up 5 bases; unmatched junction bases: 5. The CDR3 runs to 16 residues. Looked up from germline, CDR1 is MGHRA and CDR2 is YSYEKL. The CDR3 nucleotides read TGCGCCAGCAGCCAAGGGGGGACAGTAAATAATTCACCCCTCCACTTT. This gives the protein CASSQGGTVNNSPLHF.

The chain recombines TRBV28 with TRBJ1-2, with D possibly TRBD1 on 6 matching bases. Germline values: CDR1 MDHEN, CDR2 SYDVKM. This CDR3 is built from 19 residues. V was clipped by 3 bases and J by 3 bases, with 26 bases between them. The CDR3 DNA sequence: TGTGCCAGCAGTTTCAAACAGGGATACCACCCAACCTACCACTATGGCTACACCTTC. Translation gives CASSFKQGYHPTYHYGYTF.